Below are 13 T cell receptor beta chains sequenced from a single sample in a study of cytomegalovirus exposure and HLA in healthy donors. The PCR made use of 60 Vbeta and 13 Jbeta primers. Sequencing used immunoSEQ multiplex PCR; TCRdb keeps in-frame clones, though not all of them. This sample's table reports around 58,000 clones. The material sequenced was PBMCs. These receptors came from a man in his fifties or sixties in good health and CMV-seropositive.

In the case of this clone: Other DNA sequences in the sample encode the same CDR3. The chain links TRBV4-2 to TRBJ1-5; TRBD1 is a possible D gene (5 bases). V lost 0 bases, J lost 4 bases, and 13 bases lay in between. The CDR3 runs 16 residues. CDR1 LGHNA and CDR2 YNFKEQ come from the germline V gene. The CDR3 region is CASSQEKGRTNQPQHF. The CDR3 region has the DNA TGTGCCAGCAGCCAAGAAAAGGGCAGGACAAATCAGCCCCAGCATTTT.

V is TRBV7-9 and J is TRBJ2-6; TRBD1 matches at 9 bases. Germline lookup yields CDR1 SEHNR and CDR2 FQNEAQ (reference sequence). J gave up 0 bases and V 2 bases, and 8 bases lay outside the gene matches. The CDR3 spans 19 residues. CDR3 sequence reads: CASSLSPDRGYSGANVLTF. DNA of the CDR3: TGTGCCAGCAGCTTATCACCGGACAGGGGTTACTCTGGGGCCAACGTCCTGACTTTC. Full variable domain (missing parts from reference TRBV7-9 and TRBJ2-6): DTGVSQNPRHKITKRGQNVTFRCDPISEHNRLYWYRQTLGQGPEFLTYFQNEAQLEKSRLLSDRFSAERPKGSFSTLEIQRTEQGDSAMYLCASSLSPDRGYSGANVLTFGAGSRLTVL.

This rearrangement joins TRBV29-1 to TRBJ2-7; 8 bases line up with TRBD1. The germline V gene has CDR1 SQVTM and CDR2 ANQGSEA. The CDR3 is 12 residues long. V trimming: 6 bases; J trimming: 4 bases; junction bases outside the gene matches: 5. For the CDR3, the DNA is TGCAGCGTCTCGGACAGGGATTACGAGCAGTACTTC. Protein: CSVSDRDYEQYF.

The chain is built from TRBV12-1 and TRBJ2-6; TRBD2 is the table's D call, not checked against the DNA. TRBV12-1 corresponds to a pseudogene. The CDR3 is made up of 20 amino acids. This CDR3 reads CASIQHKILGISSGANVLTF. DNA of the CDR3: TGTGCCAGCATCCAACACAAAATCCTCGGGATAAGCTCTGGGGCCAACGTCCTGACTTTC.

The rearrangement uses TRBV11-2 and TRBJ2-2; 11 bases are a match to TRBD2. The germline CDR1 and CDR2 sequences are SGHAT and FQNNGV. Trimming cost V 5 bases and J 3 bases; bases outside gene matches: 5. The CDR3 length is 16 residues. CDR3 protein: CASSLSGRGDTGELFF. In nucleotides, the CDR3 is TGTGCCAGCAGCCTTAGCGGGAGGGGGGACACCGGGGAGCTGTTTTTT. The full variable domain, with the rest looked up from reference TRBV11-2 and TRBJ2-2, is EAGVAQSPRYKIIEKRQSVAFWCNPISGHATLYWYQQILGQGPKLLIQFQNNGVVDDSQLPKDRFSAERLKGVDSTLKIQPAKLEDSAVYLCASSLSGRGDTGELFFGEGSRLTVL.

The V gene is TRBV13, the J gene TRBJ1-2; 9 bases are a match to TRBD1. V trimming: 5 bases; J trimming: 6 bases; junction bases outside the gene matches: 4. The CDR3 sequence is 13 residues long. Germline CDR1 PRHDT, CDR2 FYEKMQ (reference sequence). This CDR3 is CASSTQGAHGYTF. The CDR3 coding sequence is TGTGCCAGCAGCACACAGGGGGCGCATGGCTACACCTTC.

This chain links TRBV5-1 with TRBJ2-3; 11 bases are a match to TRBD2. The CDR3 extends over 16 amino acids. Germline values: CDR1 SGHRS, CDR2 YFSETQ. Trimming removed 2 bases from V and 1 base from J; junction bases left unmatched: 3. The CDR3 reads CASSFVTSGGTDTQYF. In DNA, the CDR3 is TGCGCCAGCAGCTTTGTGACTAGCGGGGGCACAGATACGCAGTATTTT.

This chain links TRBV19 with TRBJ2-2; TRBD1 aligns across 8 bases. V shed 5 bases, J shed 1 base, and the junction held 3 bases outside the gene matches. Looked up from germline, CDR1 is LNHDA and CDR2 is SQIVND (reference sequence). The CDR3 is made up of 15 amino acids. CDR3 region: CASSAGTGNTGELFF. In DNA form, the CDR3 reads TGTGCCAGTAGTGCCGGGACAGGGAACACCGGGGAGCTGTTTTTT.

The chain recombines TRBV28 with TRBJ1-2; 8 positions agree with TRBD1. CDR1 and CDR2 (germline): MDHEN, SYDVKM. The CDR3 runs 18 residues. Unmatched junction bases numbered 15, after V lost 4 bases and J lost 2 bases. CDR3 in amino acids: CASSSFTYRTGTNYGYTF. CDR3 bases: TGTGCCAGCAGTTCCTTTACATACCGGACAGGGACGAACTATGGCTACACCTTC.

The chain couples TRBV30 to TRBJ1-2; D gene ambiguous. V dropped 3 bases and J dropped 8 bases, with 16 bases sitting between them. Germline lookup yields CDR1 GTSNPN and CDR2 SVGIG (reference sequence). The CDR3 totals 13 residues. CDR3 in DNA: TGTGCCTGGAGCGCTCAGCGTAGCGGGGGCTACACCTTC. Protein sequence: CAWSAQRSGGYTF. Full variable domain (outside the CDR3, taken from reference TRBV30 and TRBJ1-2): SQTIHQWPATLVQPVGSPLSLECTVEGTSNPNLYWYRQAAGRGLQLLFYSVGIGQISSEVPQNLSASRPQDRQFILSSKKLLLSDSGFYLCAWSAQRSGGYTFGSGTRLTVV.

A word on this clone: Since no conserved phenylalanine or tryptophan closes the CDR3, a read error is the likely cause. The DNA is left out, because the CDR3 cannot be placed on it with certainty; the CDR3 is given as TCRdb lists it. This CDR3 reads CASRQSQASSEY. V and J are TRBV28 and TRBJ1-5; TRBD1, the table's D call, was not compared with the DNA. CDR1 and CDR2 from the germline V gene are MDHEN and SYDVKM. The CDR3 length is 12 residues, termini included.

The chain has TRBV27 and TRBJ2-7, with D tentatively TRBD1 (7 bases). The CDR3 is 15 residues long. The germline V gene has CDR1 MNHEY and CDR2 SMNVEV (reference sequence). The ends were cut back, 10 bases at V and 0 bases at J, with 19 bases in the middle. The CDR3 loop reads CATRGYGGLSYEQYF. The CDR3 nucleotides read TGTGCCACCAGGGGGTACGGGGGACTCTCCTACGAGCAGTACTTC.

The rearrangement joins TRBV9 to TRBJ1-6; a possible D gene is TRBD1 (6 bases). The germline V and J ends were trimmed by 2 bases and 0 bases, with 9 bases remaining between them. This CDR3 is 16 amino acids long. Looked up from germline, CDR1 is SGDLS and CDR2 is YYNGEE. DNA of the CDR3: TGTGCCAGCAGCGTTTCAGGGGTCTCCTATAATTCACCCCTCCACTTT. It translates to CASSVSGVSYNSPLHF.